The 26 T cell receptor beta chains reported below all come from one sample, sequenced in a study of vaccination effects on CD4 cells after COVID-19. The antigens of these receptors remain unknown. Assay: immunoSEQ multiplex PCR; the TCRdb copy retains only in-frame clones and omits some. The sample shows some 15,000 clones, about three quarters of them seen only once. Within the ViraFEST assay, antigen-specific CD4+ T cells underwent expansion with viral peptide pools prior to sequencing. The culture ran for 10 days, and then CD4+ T cells were isolated. The vaccine given was either BNT162b2 or mRNA-1273, in two doses. Sequenced here: CD4+ T cells from PBMCs cultured with HCoV-NL63 spike peptides, sampled after COVID-19 vaccination. These receptor sequences come from a human donor who received a COVID-19 vaccine.

V usage is TRBV21-1 and J usage is TRBJ1-1. TRBV21-1 is a known pseudogene. There are 19 residues in the CDR3. The CDR3 bases are TGTGCCAGCAGCAAAGCGCTAGGTGAAAGTCCCGGGGCGGACACTGAAGCTTTCTTT. The encoded protein is CASSKALGESPGADTEAFF.

The chain links TRBV5-5 to TRBJ2-7; TRBD1 might be the D (6 bases). Germline CDR1 reads SGHKS; CDR2 reads YYEKEE (reference sequence). Trimming took off 4 bases at V and 6 bases at J, with 17 bases between the two ends. CDR3 size: 14 residues. The CDR3, as DNA: TGTGCCAGCAGCGCAGGGGCCGTACCGGGCGAGCAGTACTTC. Translating gives CASSAGAVPGEQYF.

This clone was seen only a few times. This chain uses TRBV2 with TRBJ2-1; TRBD1 aligns across 8 bases. CDR1 is SNHLY and CDR2 is FYNNEI in the germline V gene. The CDR3 loop spans 14 amino acids. J lost 7 bases, V lost 2 bases, and 4 bases had no gene match. The CDR3 bases are TGTGCCAGCAGTGAACAGGGGGCCCTTAATGAGCAGTTCTTC. Amino acids: CASSEQGALNEQFF.

V is TRBV6-5 and J is TRBJ2-2; 7 bases line up with TRBD2. Per germline, CDR1 MNHEY and CDR2 SVGAGI. The trim removed 6 bases at V and 3 bases at J, leaving 10 bases unmatched. The length of the CDR3 is 16 residues. CDR3 in DNA: TGTGCCAGCAGCTACCCCGGGACTACCTACACCGGGGAGCTGTTTTTT. Its translation is CASSYPGTTYTGELFF.

This clone appeared a few times. This chain joins TRBV6-5 and TRBJ1-6, with no clear D. This CDR3 has 15 residues. Germline V gene sequence: CDR1 MNHEY, CDR2 SVGAGI. V shed 5 bases and J shed 8 bases, with 16 bases lying between them. CDR3 DNA: TGTGCCAGCAGTAGAGAAGAAGGGATCTATTCACCCCTCCACTTT. Translation: CASSREEGIYSPLHF.

The chain links TRBV4-1 to TRBJ2-5; 7 nucleotides align to TRBD2. The CDR3 is 16 amino acids. CDR1 and CDR2 from the germline V gene are MGHRA and YSYEKL. Trimming cost V 1 base and J 2 bases; bases outside gene matches: 7. The CDR3 is CASSQVGRLAQETQYF. Written as DNA, the CDR3 is TGCGCCAGCAGCCAAGTGGGAAGACTAGCTCAAGAGACCCAGTACTTC.

By frequency in the sample, this clone is large. The chain is built from TRBV30 and TRBJ1-2; perhaps TRBD1 as D (5 bases). Trimming left V 4 bases short and J 1 base short, with 7 bases between. Germline CDR1 is GTSNPN and CDR2 is SVGIG (reference sequence). This CDR3 region has 12 residues. DNA for the CDR3: TGTGCCTGGAATGGGGGTAACTATGGCTACACCTTC. Amino acid sequence: CAWNGGNYGYTF.

J is TRBJ2-3 and V is TRBV6-5, with D possibly being TRBD1 or TRBD2 (5 bases each). This CDR3 spans 15 amino acids. Germline loops: CDR1 MNHEY, CDR2 SVGAGI. The V and J ends lost 6 bases and 0 bases respectively, with 13 bases between them. The CDR3 here is CASRGDRASTDTQYF. CDR3 DNA: TGTGCCAGCAGGGGGGACCGCGCCAGCACAGATACGCAGTATTTT.

This clone was observed a single time. J is TRBJ2-3 and V is TRBV5-1; 7 bases map to TRBD2. This CDR3 has 15 amino acids. With V trimmed by 5 bases and J by 3 bases, 9 bases remained unmatched. Germline-derived CDR1 and CDR2 are SGHRS and YFSETQ. The CDR3 loop is CASRERGSETDTQYF. The DNA of the CDR3 is TGCGCCAGCAGGGAGCGGGGTAGCGAGACAGATACGCAGTATTTT.

This sequence joins TRBV11-2 and TRBJ1-2; D is unclear. CDR3 length: 16 residues. Per germline, CDR1 SGHAT and CDR2 FQNNGV. V lost 5 bases and J 4 bases, leaving 20 bases between the germline ends. The CDR3 sequence: CASSTIRGWGFYGYTF. The DNA for the CDR3 is TGTGCCAGCAGCACAATACGGGGTTGGGGATTCTATGGCTACACCTTC.

By sample share, this clone is medium-sized. This chain connects TRBV20-1 to TRBJ1-2; a possible D gene is TRBD1 (5 bases). CDR1 DFQATT and CDR2 SNEGSKA come from the germline V gene (reference sequence). Deletions cut 5 bases from V and 3 bases from J, with 16 bases between. This CDR3 contains 14 residues. The CDR3 bases are TGCAGTGCTGGTGCCCCCAGGGTCGACTATGGCTACACCTTC. Its translation: CSAGAPRVDYGYTF.

The rearrangement links TRBV5-1 to TRBJ2-3; D gene uncertain. This CDR3 region has 14 residues. Trimming stripped 0 bases from V and 5 bases from J, with 10 bases between. The germline V gene encodes CDR1 SGHRS and CDR2 YFSETQ. CDR3 nucleotide sequence: TGCGCCAGCAGCTTGGCTGGGGTCGAAGATACGCAGTATTTT. Translating it yields CASSLAGVEDTQYF. Filled out from reference TRBV5-1 and TRBJ2-3, the complete variable domain reads KAGVTQTPRYLIKTRGQQVTLSCSPISGHRSVSWYQQTPGQGLQFLFEYFSETQRNKGNFPGRFSGRQFSNSRSEMNVSTLELGDSALYLCASSLAGVEDTQYFGPGTRLTVL.

The chain carries TRBV7-2 and TRBJ2-2; a weak D match, TRBD2 (7 bases). Germline-derived CDR1 and CDR2 are SGHTA and FQGNSA. This CDR3 spans 16 amino acids. V lost 2 bases and J 6 bases, leaving 16 bases between the germline ends. Here the CDR3 DNA reads TGTGCCAGCAGCTTATGGTGGGGGGGCGTACCCGGGGAGCTGTTTTTT. It yields the protein CASSLWWGGVPGELFF.

This chain uses TRBV5-1 with TRBJ2-5; 14 bases agree with TRBD2. V shed 0 bases and J 5 bases; nucleotides not matched to a gene: 0. Germline values: CDR1 SGHRS, CDR2 YFSETQ. CDR3 length: 15 amino acids. The CDR3 loop is CASSLGLAGGETQYF. DNA for the CDR3: TGCGCCAGCAGCTTGGGACTAGCGGGGGGGGAGACCCAGTACTTC.

The V call is TRBV28, the J call TRBJ1-6, with 9 bases aligning to TRBD1. V trimming: 8 bases; J trimming: 15 bases; junction bases outside the gene matches: 14. The germline V gene encodes CDR1 MDHEN and CDR2 SYDVKM. The CDR3 extends over 14 amino acids. CDR3 residues: CASQGQGILYVLHF. DNA of the CDR3: TGTGCCAGCCAGGGACAGGGAATTCTCTATGTCCTCCACTTT. Full variable domain (remainder filled in from reference TRBV28 and TRBJ1-6): DVKVTQSSRYLVKRTGEKVFLECVQDMDHENMFWYRQDPGLGLRLIYFSYDVKMKEKGDIPEGYSVSREKKERFSLILESASTNQTSMYLCASQGQGILYVLHFGNGTRLTVT.

V and J are TRBV4-1 and TRBJ1-2; no reliable D call. With 1 base removed from V and 3 bases from J, the gap between germline ends came to 6 bases. Germline CDR1 MGHRA, CDR2 YSYEKL. The CDR3 contains 13 residues. Here the CDR3 reads CASSQAGDYGYTF. DNA for the CDR3: TGCGCCAGCAGCCAAGCAGGTGACTATGGCTACACCTTC.

V and J are TRBV10-3 and TRBJ1-4, with no clear D. Between the trimmed V and J ends, which lost 6 bases and 2 bases, there was a span of 7 bases. CDR1 is ENHRY, CDR2 SYGVKD, per germline. CDR3 length: 13 amino acids. The CDR3, as DNA: TGTGCCATCAGGGAGGGCACTAATGAAAAACTGTTTTTT. Protein sequence: CAIREGTNEKLFF.

The chain is built from TRBV24-1 and TRBJ1-5; no reliable D call. The CDR3 spans 14 residues. Per germline, CDR1 KGHDR and CDR2 SFDVKD. V lost 4 bases, J lost 6 bases, and 12 bases lay in between. The DNA of the CDR3 is TGTGCCACCAGTGACCCCCCGGCGGGTCAGCCCCAGCATTTT. Translated, it gives CATSDPPAGQPQHF.

The chain joins TRBV5-4 to TRBJ2-5, with 8 positions matching TRBD1. In germline, CDR1 is SGHNT, CDR2 YYREEE (reference sequence). Unmatched junction bases numbered 16, after V lost 4 bases and J lost 5 bases. The CDR3 sequence is 17 residues long. The DNA of the CDR3 is TGTGCCAGCAGCCCCTCAGGACAGGGTTGGGGGATGGAGACCCAGTACTTC. Translating gives CASSPSGQGWGMETQYF.

The chain couples TRBV28 to TRBJ1-6; 9 nucleotides match TRBD1. CDR1 MDHEN and CDR2 SYDVKM come from the germline V gene. CDR3 length: 17 amino acids. Trimming at V came to 6 bases and at J to 7 bases, leaving 13 bases not matched to a gene. Here the CDR3 DNA reads TGTGCCAGCAGGGCTTCCGGGACAGGGTTTGGCAATTCACCCCTCCACTTT. Its translation: CASRASGTGFGNSPLHF.

This rearrangement joins TRBV10-3 to TRBJ2-7, with TRBD1 identical over 8 bases. Trimming took 8 bases from V and 1 from J; bases not matched to a gene: 7. This CDR3 has 14 residues. Germline loops: CDR1 ENHRY, CDR2 SYGVKD. CDR3 DNA sequence: TGTGCCATCGGACAGGGCGTCTTATCCTACGAGCAGTACTTC. Translating gives CAIGQGVLSYEQYF.

As DNA, the CDR3 is TGTGCCAGCAGTCAGGCCTACAGGGGAGTAAAAGTCACTGAAGCTTTCTTT. Its translation: CASSQAYRGVKVTEAFF. The rearrangement uses TRBV6-6 and TRBJ1-1; TRBD1 aligns across 7 bases. In germline, CDR1 is MNHNY, CDR2 SVGAGI (reference sequence). This CDR3 region has 17 residues. Germline trimming cut 5 bases from V and 4 bases from J; bases unmatched to any gene: 16.

The chain recombines TRBV20-1 with TRBJ1-2; D is ambiguous. The V gene lost 3 bases and the J gene lost 6 bases, with 14 bases spanning the gap. The germline CDR1 and CDR2 sequences are DFQATT and SNEGSKA (reference sequence). The CDR3 totals 13 residues. The CDR3 DNA follows: TGCAGTGCTAGTCAGGTCCGGGCACATGGCTACACCTTC. Protein: CSASQVRAHGYTF.

The chain couples TRBV7-6 to TRBJ2-2, with D possibly TRBD2 on 5 matching bases. CDR3 length: 16 amino acids. V lost 1 base and J lost 3, with 12 bases in between. The V gene's germline CDR1 is SGHVS and CDR2 FNYEAQ. CDR3 residues: CASSLGVSVDTGELFF. The DNA of the CDR3 is TGTGCCAGCAGCTTAGGGGTTAGCGTTGACACCGGGGAGCTGTTTTTT. The full variable domain, rest sourced from reference TRBV7-6 and TRBJ2-2, is GAGVSQSPRYKVTKRGQDVALRCDPISGHVSLYWYRQALGQGPEFLTYFNYEAQQDKSGLPNDRFSAERPEGSISTLTIQRTEQRDSAMYRCASSLGVSVDTGELFFGEGSRLTVL.

The V gene is TRBV7-2, the J gene TRBJ2-1, with D uncertain. CDR3 size: 13 residues. V lost 5 bases to trimming and J lost 9 bases, with 14 bases between them. Germline lookup yields CDR1 SGHTA and CDR2 FQGNSA. The CDR3 coding sequence is TGTGCCAGCAGCCACGACTCAGTAACTGAGCAGTTCTTC. This codes for CASSHDSVTEQFF.

In nucleotides, the CDR3 is TGTGCCAGCAGCCAAGTCAGGACAGCTGAAGCTTTCTTT. This gives the protein CASSQVRTAEAFF. The chain couples TRBV3-1 (or the pseudogene TRBV3-2) to TRBJ1-1, with a possible D match to TRBD1 (6 bases). With 1 base removed from V and 6 bases from J, the gap between germline ends came to 9 bases. The CDR3 covers 13 residues. Germline V lookup: CDR1 LGHDT, CDR2 YNNKEL (reference sequence).